Given below is one T cell receptor beta chain in context. CDR1 is SGHRS and CDR2 is YFSETQ in the germline V gene. This CDR3 has 14 amino acids. Trimming removed 0 bases from V and 6 bases from J, with 12 bases in between. The data derive from a study of blood T cell repertoires in COVID-19. Profiling relied on immunoSEQ multiplex PCR, and the TCRdb table lists in-frame clones only, not all of them. The table lists about 170,000 clones, more than 75% of them singletons. This sequence joins TRBV5-1 and TRBJ1-1; no reliable D call. The sequence derives from a woman aged 70 to 79 with acute or convalescent COVID-19. Sample: peripheral blood. For the CDR3, the DNA is TGCGCCAGCAGCTTGGCCGGGGTGGAGGCTGAAGCTTTCTTT. Encoded protein: CASSLAGVEAEAFF.